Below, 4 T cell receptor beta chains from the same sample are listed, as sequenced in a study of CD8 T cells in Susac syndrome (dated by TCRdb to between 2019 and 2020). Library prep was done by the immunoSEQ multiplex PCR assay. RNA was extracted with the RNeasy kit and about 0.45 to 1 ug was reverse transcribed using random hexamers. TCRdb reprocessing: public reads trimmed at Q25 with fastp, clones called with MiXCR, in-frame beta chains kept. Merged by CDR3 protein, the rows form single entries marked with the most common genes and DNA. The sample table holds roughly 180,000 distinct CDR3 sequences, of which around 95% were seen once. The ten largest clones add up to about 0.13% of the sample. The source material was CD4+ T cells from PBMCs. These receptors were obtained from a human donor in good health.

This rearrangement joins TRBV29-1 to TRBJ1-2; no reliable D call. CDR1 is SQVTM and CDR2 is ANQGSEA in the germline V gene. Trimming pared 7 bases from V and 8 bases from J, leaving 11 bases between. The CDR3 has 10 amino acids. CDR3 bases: TGCAGCGCCGATCTGGACGGCTACACCTTC. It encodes CSADLDGYTF. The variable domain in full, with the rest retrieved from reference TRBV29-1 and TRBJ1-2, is SAVISQKPSRDICQRGTSLTIQCQVDSQVTMMFWYRQQPGQSLTLIATANQGSEATYESGFVIDKFPISRPNLTFSTLTVSNMSPEDSSIYLCSADLDGYTFGSGTRLTVV.

The CDR3 nucleotides are TGTGCCAGCAGCCAAGATCCGGGGGGGCCAGGCGAGCAGTACTTC. Its protein is CASSQDPGGPGEQYF. The rearrangement joins TRBV3-1 to TRBJ2-7, with TRBD2 matching 8 bases. The CDR3 contains 15 residues. Losses at the gene ends were 0 bases for V and 6 bases for J; bases not matched to a gene: 7. The germline V gene has CDR1 LGHDT and CDR2 YNNKEL (reference sequence).

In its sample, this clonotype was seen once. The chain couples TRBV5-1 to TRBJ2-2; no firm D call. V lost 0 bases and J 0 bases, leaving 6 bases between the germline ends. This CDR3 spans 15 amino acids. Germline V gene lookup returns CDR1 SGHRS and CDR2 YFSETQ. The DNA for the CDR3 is TGCGCCAGCAGCTTGGTGGCTTCGAACACCGGGGAGCTGTTTTTT. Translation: CASSLVASNTGELFF.

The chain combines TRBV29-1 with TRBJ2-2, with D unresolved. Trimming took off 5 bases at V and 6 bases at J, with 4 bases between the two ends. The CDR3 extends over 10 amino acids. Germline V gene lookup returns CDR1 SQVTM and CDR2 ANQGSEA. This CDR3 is CSVRPGELFF. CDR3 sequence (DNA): TGCAGCGTTCGGCCCGGGGAGCTGTTTTTT.